The TCR beta chain described here comes from a study of blood T cell repertoires in COVID-19 (dated by TCRdb to about 2020). About the full investigation: Samples from collaborators originated in the United States, Italy and Spain and spanned both the acute and convalescent phases of COVID-19. The material from the prospective study consisted of cDNA or gDNA derived from T cells, B-cell-depleted T cells, or PBMCs. Subjects who had been exposed to COVID-19, were actively infected with it, or had recovered from it provided the deeply sampled blood TCRbeta repertoires that made up the dataset. A freely available public database, intended as a resource for researchers studying the immune response to SARS-CoV-2, is where the repertoires were released. Samples came from the ongoing ImmuneRACE study (first 160 participants) plus 1,254 subjects from 6 global collaborators. The sample metadata nearly always contained a de-identified subject ID, COVID-19 status, age in years and sex. Where available, HLA class I and class II types were taken from metadata supplied by the sample provider and were not determined by assay-based typing. Broad study findings and their caveats: The quantity of clinical and demographic metadata differed by source and by participant and was supplied without curation.

In the prospective study, participants were roughly 18 to 90 years old, resided in 24 geographic areas of the United States, and were enrolled through a virtual design. Cohort assignment in the prospective study relied on participant-reported clinical history from a screening survey and a study questionnaire. For ImmuneRACE Cohort 3, a participant was defined as recovered based on two consecutive negative NP/OP PCR tests, clearance by a healthcare professional, or resolution of symptoms. In the prospective study, whole blood, serum and a nasopharyngeal or oropharyngeal swab were collected from each participant by mobile phlebotomists. Participants in the prospective study had the option to provide additional blood draws and questionnaires over a 2-month period. Before DNA extraction, blood samples from the prospective study were shipped at room temperature or frozen. V has 6 bases trimmed and J has 2 bases trimmed; junction bases matching no gene number 4. The CDR3 sequence holds 15 residues, the cysteine and phenylalanine included. Only the CDR3 part of the read is kept: 45 bases, read in frame from the first base. Looking up the germline V gene yields CDR1 SNHLY and CDR2 FYNNEI.

Regarding this clone: The clone's antigen remains unknown. No quality values exist for individual bases; no much larger clone is one base distant.

TCRbeta CDR3 regions were amplified from genomic DNA by means of the immunoSEQ Assay, a bias-controlled multiplex PCR. The original methods were these. Nucleated cell counts per sample were estimated from amplification of reference gene primers within the assay. To quantify the absolute abundance of each unique TCRbeta CDR3 rearrangement, sequence reads were collapsed and filtered. For each sample, productive Simpson clonality was calculated as the square root of Simpson's diversity index over productive rearrangements. The table comes from immuneACCESS by way of TCRdb, which keeps in-frame sequences with V and J called. Part of the clones is missing from these tables; in studies checked, under half for an unresolved V gene and the rest for unknown reasons. From that table come the V and J calls and clone size; the DNA was used to work out D and trimming. The table for this sample lists about 250,000 clones; approximately 90% of them were counted only once. The biggest ten clones account for around 15% of the sample.

The chain is assembled from TRBV2 and TRBJ2-2, and TRBD2 matches 9 of the central bases. This receptor was taken from a man between 18 and 29 years old who had recovered from COVID-19. Sequenced input: PBMCs or T cells enriched from blood (not recorded which). In nucleotide form, the sequence is TGTGCCAGCAGGCCGACTAGCGGCAACACCGGGGAGCTGTTTTTT. Translated, this is CASRPTSGNTGELFF.